Below, one TCR beta chain is given with its context. Its matching antigen is unknown. The sample comes from a study of T cells expressing NK-cell markers. Across the study: The study drew TCR beta repertoires from sorted CD3+CD56+NKG2C+, CD3+CD56+NKG2C- and CD3+CD56-NKG2C+ T cells. HCMV serostatus: seven of eight sequenced donors positive, one negative.

With UMIs, 5'RACE template switching was used to make TCR beta cDNA. From the 5' RACE reads, TCRdb lists one entry per CDR3 protein and no DNA. The sample has 500,000 or so distinct CDR3 sequences; the top ten hold about 3.6%. Germline CDR1 is KGHDR and CDR2 is SFDVKD. The CDR3 extends over 14 amino acids. Findings and caveats of the study: Similarly, these clonotypes led the CD3+CD56-NKG2C+ fraction as well in a few donors.

Sequences were obtained from blood T cells: a sorted CD56 or NKG2C T cell subset, CD4+ or CD8+ T cells, or bulk PBMC T cells (not recorded which). The sequence was collected from a man between 18 and 35 years old in good health. The chain has TRBV24-1 and TRBJ1-4; TCRdb picks TRBD1, but there is no DNA to check that call. CDR3: CATSDPGTNEKLFF.